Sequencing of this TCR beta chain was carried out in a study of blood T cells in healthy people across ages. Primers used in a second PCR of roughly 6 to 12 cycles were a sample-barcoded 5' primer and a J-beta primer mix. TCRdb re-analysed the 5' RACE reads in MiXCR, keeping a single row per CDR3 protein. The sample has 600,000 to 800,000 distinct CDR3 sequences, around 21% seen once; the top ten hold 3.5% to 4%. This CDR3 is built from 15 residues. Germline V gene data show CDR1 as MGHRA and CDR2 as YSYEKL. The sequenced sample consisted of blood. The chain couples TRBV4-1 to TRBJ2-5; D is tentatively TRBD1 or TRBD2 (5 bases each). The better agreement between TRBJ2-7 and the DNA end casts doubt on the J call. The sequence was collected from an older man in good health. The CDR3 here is CASSQDRGASYEQYF. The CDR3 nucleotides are TGCGCCAGCAGCCAAGATAGAGGGGCCTCCTACGAGCAGTACTTC.